Shown below are 17 T cell receptor beta chains from a single sample sequenced in a study of shared clonotypes between healthy human individuals. Using immunoSEQ multiplex PCR, the repertoire was profiled, and TCRdb retains in-frame clones only, with some absent. The repertoire holds millions of clones, roughly 96% seen once, with 0.1% to 0.15% in the top ten. Sequencing used naive CD4+ T cells sorted from blood. Subset described: CD45RA+ positively selected. The receptors originated from a man aged 18 to 29 in good health.

The chain combines TRBV5-1 with TRBJ1-6, with TRBD1 identical over 8 bases. There are 17 residues in the CDR3. J lost 4 bases, V lost 0 bases, and 6 bases had no gene match. CDR1 is SGHRS and CDR2 is YFSETQ in the germline V gene. Here the CDR3 DNA reads TGCGCCAGCAGCTTGGATGCAGGGGGCTATTATAATTCACCCCTCCACTTT. Translation gives CASSLDAGGYYNSPLHF.

Concerning this clone itself: Other DNA variants within this sample encode the same CDR3. This chain uses TRBV2 with TRBJ1-2; D unresolved. This CDR3 contains 13 residues. The germline V gene has CDR1 SNHLY and CDR2 FYNNEI. The ends were cut back, 2 bases at V and 4 bases at J, with 8 bases in the middle. The CDR3 sequence is CASSETGLYGYTF. Here the CDR3 DNA reads TGTGCCAGCAGTGAAACCGGGCTCTATGGCTACACCTTC.

This chain connects TRBV2 to TRBJ2-7, with TRBD1 matching over 8 bases. Germline values: CDR1 SNHLY, CDR2 FYNNEI. V was pared by 4 bases and J by 0 bases, with 8 bases of the junction left unmatched. The CDR3 contains 16 residues. CDR3 protein: CASSVEGQASSYEQYF. As DNA, the CDR3 is TGTGCCAGCAGTGTGGAGGGACAGGCTAGCTCCTACGAGCAGTACTTC.

The chain links TRBV2 to TRBJ2-5; D is unresolved. V lost 6 bases and J lost 4, with 9 bases in between. The germline gives CDR1 SNHLY, CDR2 FYNNEI. The CDR3 has 12 amino acids. This CDR3 is CASRDLSETQYF. The CDR3 nucleotides read TGTGCCAGCAGAGATCTATCAGAGACCCAGTACTTC. Complete variable domain (other parts from reference TRBV2 and TRBJ2-5): EPEVTQTPSHQVTQMGQEVILRCVPISNHLYFYWYRQILGQKVEFLVSFYNNEISEKSEIFDDQFSVERPDGSNFTLKIRSTKLEDSAMYFCASRDLSETQYFGPGTRLLVL.

This clone was seen only a few times. Distinct nucleotide sequences in the sample also encode this CDR3. The chain couples TRBV6-5 to TRBJ1-5, with D unresolved. This CDR3 is built from 14 residues. Germline assignment: CDR1 MNHEY and CDR2 SVGAGI. V was pared by 0 bases and J by 2 bases, with 5 bases between. CDR3 sequence (DNA): TGTGCCAGCAGTTACTCGGTAGGCAATCAGCCCCAGCATTTT. Encoded protein: CASSYSVGNQPQHF.

Turning to this clone: This may be a read error: a much more frequent sequence differs by one nucleotide. The chain links TRBV7-6 to TRBJ2-2; D uncertain. The CDR3 totals 11 residues. Trimming took off 3 bases at V and 6 bases at J, with 2 bases between the two ends. Germline values: CDR1 SGHVS, CDR2 FNYEAQ. The DNA for the CDR3 is TGTGCCAGCAGCTTCGCCGGGGAGCTGTTTTTT. Its protein product is CASSFAGELFF.

This clone appeared once. This chain links TRBV5-1 with TRBJ2-3; 8 bases are a match to TRBD2. Looked up from germline, CDR1 is SGHRS and CDR2 is YFSETQ. The CDR3 runs to 13 residues. V shed 6 bases and J 5 bases; nucleotides not matched to a gene: 5. The CDR3 nucleotides read TGCGCCAGCACTGTAGCGGGGATAGATACGCAGTATTTT. Its translation is CASTVAGIDTQYF.

The J gene is TRBJ2-3, the V gene TRBV2; perhaps TRBD2 as D (6 bases). Trimming left V 6 bases short and J 4 bases short, with 11 bases between. CDR1 and CDR2 (germline): SNHLY, FYNNEI. The CDR3 runs 13 residues. CDR3 coding DNA: TGTGCCAGCAGGATGGGGGGATCAGATACGCAGTATTTT. Protein product: CASRMGGSDTQYF.

This chain uses TRBV6-1 with TRBJ2-2, with 9 bases matching TRBD2. The CDR3 length is 15 residues. Losses at the gene ends were 9 bases for V and 4 bases for J; bases not matched to a gene: 9. Germline V lookup: CDR1 MNHNS, CDR2 SASEGT. The CDR3 DNA reads as TGTGCCAGTTCCTTAGCGGGGGAGGGCACCGGGGAGCTGTTTTTT. This codes for CASSLAGEGTGELFF.

A few counts support this clone. This sequence joins TRBV11-3 and TRBJ2-5; D ambiguous. Germline lookup yields CDR1 SGHNT and CDR2 YENEEA. This CDR3 spans 13 amino acids. Trimming shortened V by 5 bases and J by 1 base, and 8 bases separated the two germline ends. Here the CDR3 DNA reads TGTGCCAGCAGCCCTCGGCCCCAAGAGACCCAGTACTTC. Its protein is CASSPRPQETQYF. The full variable domain, in which reference TRBV11-3 and TRBJ2-5 provide the parts outside the CDR3, is EAGVVQSPRYKIIEKKQPVAFWCNPISGHNTLYWYLQNLGQGPELLIRYENEEAVDDSQLPKDRFSAERLKGVDSTLKIQPAELGDSAVYLCASSPRPQETQYFGPGTRLLVL.

V and J are TRBV2 and TRBJ1-6, with D hard to call. V lost 2 bases and J lost 2, with 10 bases in between. This CDR3 region has 16 residues. Germline CDR1 SNHLY, CDR2 FYNNEI. CDR3 sequence reads: CASSELGVPYNSPLHF. CDR3 nucleotides: TGTGCCAGCAGTGAACTGGGAGTACCCTATAATTCACCCCTCCACTTT.

The chain joins TRBV28 to TRBJ1-5; D is unresolved. This CDR3 has 12 residues. In germline, CDR1 is MDHEN, CDR2 SYDVKM. Trimming removed 7 bases at V and 6 bases at J, with 10 bases between. The CDR3 DNA reads as TGTGCCAGCACCCGGAAATCTCAGCCCCAGCATTTT. Translation: CASTRKSQPQHF.

This chain connects TRBV30 to TRBJ2-1; possibly TRBD1 or TRBD2 for D (5 bases each). This CDR3 has 18 residues. Germline lookup yields CDR1 GTSNPN and CDR2 SVGIG (reference sequence). V was trimmed by 0 bases and J by 6 bases, leaving 24 bases between them. CDR3 nucleotides: TGTGCCTGGAGTGTTCCCTCCTCGGGGCCGCCTTTAGGCAATGAGCAGTTCTTC. It yields the protein CAWSVPSSGPPLGNEQFF.

For the CDR3, the DNA is TGTGCCAGCTCAACGGGACTAGCGGGGCCCCCTGGGGAGCAGTTCTTC. This encodes CASSTGLAGPPGEQFF. This chain joins TRBV18 and TRBJ2-1, with 13 bases fitting TRBD2. Germline values: CDR1 KGHSH, CDR2 LQKENI. Unmatched junction bases numbered 11, after V lost 5 bases and J lost 10 bases. CDR3 length: 16 amino acids.

The V gene is TRBV6-1, the J gene TRBJ2-5; 7 bases map to TRBD2. V was clipped by 11 bases and J by 1 base; unmatched bases: 7. Germline V gives CDR1 MNHNS, CDR2 SASEGT. The CDR3 runs 13 residues. The CDR3 reads CAESAGPQETQYF. The CDR3 nucleotides are TGTGCCGAATCAGCGGGGCCCCAAGAGACCCAGTACTTC.

V usage is TRBV7-2 and J usage is TRBJ1-1; D not resolved. This CDR3 comprises 15 residues. V lost 1 base and J 0 bases, leaving 9 bases between the germline ends. The germline gives CDR1 SGHTA, CDR2 FQGNSA. The CDR3 DNA is TGTGCCAGCAGCTTAGGTCCCAGCATGAACACTGAAGCTTTCTTT. Its translation: CASSLGPSMNTEAFF.

The gene calls are TRBV18 and TRBJ2-2; 8 nucleotides align to TRBD2. CDR3 size: 16 residues. Germline V gene sequence: CDR1 KGHSH, CDR2 LQKENI. The V gene end was trimmed by 1 base and the J gene end by 0 bases; junction bases not matched to a gene: 1. CDR3 DNA: TGTGCCAGCTCACCACTACTAGCGGCGAACACCGGGGAGCTGTTTTTT. Translating it yields CASSPLLAANTGELFF. The whole variable domain, remainder taken from reference TRBV18 and TRBJ2-2, is NAGVMQNPRHLVRRRGQEARLRCSPMKGHSHVYWYRQLPEEGLKFMVYLQKENIIDESGMPKERFSAEFPKEGPSILRIQQVVRGDSAAYFCASSPLLAANTGELFFGEGSRLTVL.